This T cell receptor (beta chain) comes out of a study of beta chain features in type 1 diabetes. Expressed TCRB transcripts were sequenced because the entire RNA isolate underwent reverse transcription. The average output of naive, central memory and regulatory T cell samples was approximately 3.6 million reads. Repertoires were generated with immunoSEQ multiplex PCR, while TCRdb's copy carries only in-frame clones and drops some. The sample lists over 300,000 clones; 8% were seen once. V was clipped by 0 bases and J by 1 base, with 10 bases between them. The CDR3 is 16 amino acids. Germline CDR1 and CDR2: LGHNA and YSLEER. Cells sorted by CD45RO/CCR7/CD25/CD127/CD95/CD27 comprised CD4+ naive, central memory, regulatory and stem cell-like memory cells.

The sequencing input was central memory CD4+ T cells from blood. This chain uses TRBV4-3 with TRBJ1-5, with D tentatively TRBD1 (5 bases). The source is a young woman in good health. In DNA form, the CDR3 reads TGCGCCAGCAGCCAAGAAGGAGGACACAGCAATCAGCCCCAGCATTTT. This translates into CASSQEGGHSNQPQHF.